The 3 T cell receptor beta chains below were found in one sample sequenced in a study of T cell responses to AZD1222 COVID-19 vaccine. TCRdb's table, derived via immunoSEQ multiplex PCR, lists solely in-frame clones and lacks some. The sample carries 170,000 or so clones, 85% to 95% recorded once. Material: peripheral blood, obtained on day 0 of AZD1222 vaccination. The receptor source for this set is an adult in good health.

The chain couples TRBV2 to TRBJ2-1; D ambiguous. Between the trimmed V and J ends, which lost 5 bases and 7 bases, there was a span of 9 bases. From germline, CDR1 is SNHLY and CDR2 FYNNEI. This CDR3 spans 12 amino acids. CDR3 nucleotides: TGTGCCAGCAGTTATACGTGGAATGAGCAGTTCTTC. The encoded protein is CASSYTWNEQFF. Looking up the rest from reference TRBV2 and TRBJ2-1 gives the full variable domain: EPEVTQTPSHQVTQMGQEVILRCVPISNHLYFYWYRQILGQKVEFLVSFYNNEISEKSEIFDDQFSVERPDGSNFTLKIRSTKLEDSAMYFCASSYTWNEQFFGPGTRLTVL.

This rearrangement joins TRBV2 to TRBJ1-2; D is undetermined. V shed 3 bases and J shed 6 bases, with 11 bases lying between them. The CDR3 is made up of 13 amino acids. The V gene's germline CDR1 is SNHLY and CDR2 FYNNEI. CDR3 nucleotides: TGTGCCAGCAGTGATTCCGGGAACGATGGCTACACCTTC. This gives the protein CASSDSGNDGYTF.

This rearrangement joins TRBV24-1 to TRBJ2-7, with D possibly being TRBD2 (5 bases). The V gene's germline CDR1 is KGHDR and CDR2 SFDVKD. The V end lost 6 bases, the J end lost 3 bases, and 11 bases lay between the germline ends. The CDR3 sequence is 13 residues long. The CDR3 bases are TGTGCCACCAGTATCCTAGCTTACTACGAGCAGTACTTC. Its protein is CATSILAYYEQYF.